This T cell receptor beta chain was sequenced for a study of regulatory T cells in long-lasting Graves disease. Germline V lookup: CDR1 DFQATT, CDR2 SNEGSKA (reference sequence). This CDR3 region has 18 residues. J gave up 7 bases and V 0 bases, and 17 bases lay outside the gene matches. Time point of the sample: newly diagnosed GD, antithyroid drugs for less than 3 months. Making the TCR library involved RNA that had been extracted from PBMCs. American Thyroid Association guidelines were used to diagnose Graves' disease. Both iRepertoire HTBI primers and Arm-PCR of CDR3 regions were used to build the TCR beta libraries. In the authors' workflow: Samples revealed approximately 67 TRBV and approximately 15 TRBJ segments. TCRdb called the multiplex PCR reads again in MiXCR, with one record for every CDR3 protein. These V and J calls rely on TCRdb rather than the paper's analysis. The sample includes 680,000 or so distinct CDR3 sequences, 15% to 20% of them seen just once.

Separately, the same data were catalogued under a study of T cells in Graves' hyperthyroidism and ophthalmopathy.

The chain has TRBV20-1 and TRBJ2-5, with TRBD2 matching over 10 bases. The sequence derives from a woman aged 30 to 39 with Graves disease. The sample in question was peripheral blood mononuclear cells (PBMCs), obtained at new diagnosis, from a patient treated with antithyroid drugs. The CDR3 reads CSARDPASGSKVRGTQYF. DNA for the CDR3: TGCAGTGCTAGAGATCCGGCTAGCGGGAGCAAGGTGCGCGGGACCCAGTACTTC.